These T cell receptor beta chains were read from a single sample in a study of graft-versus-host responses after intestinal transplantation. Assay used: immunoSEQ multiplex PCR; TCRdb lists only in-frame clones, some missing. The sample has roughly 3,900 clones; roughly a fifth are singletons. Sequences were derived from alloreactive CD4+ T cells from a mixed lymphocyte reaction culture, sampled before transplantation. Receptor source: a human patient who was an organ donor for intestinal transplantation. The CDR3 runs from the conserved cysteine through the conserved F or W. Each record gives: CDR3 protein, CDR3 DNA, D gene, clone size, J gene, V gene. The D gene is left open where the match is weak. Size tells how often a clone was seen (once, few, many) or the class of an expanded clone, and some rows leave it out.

CASSFMGVKRGGNTQYF | TGTGCCAGCAGCTTTATGGGGGTTAAAAGAGGAGGGAATACGCAGTATTTT | . | medium-sized | TRBJ2-3 | TRBV5-4
CASSPQVPYGYTF | TGTGCCAGCAGCCCACAGGTTCCCTATGGCTACACCTTC | . | . | TRBJ1-2 | TRBV5-4
CASSPTGRIGTDTQYF | TGTGCCAGCAGTCCCACAGGTAGGATTGGCACAGATACGCAGTATTTT | . | medium-sized | TRBJ2-3 | TRBV25-1
CASSLDAYWNEQFF | TGCGCCAGCAGCTTGGACGCCTATTGGAATGAGCAGTTCTTC | . | . | TRBJ2-1 | TRBV5-1
CASSPPGELFF | TGTGCCAGCAGCCCTCCCGGGGAGCTGTTTTTT | . | . | TRBJ2-2 | TRBV7-9
CASSLGLGGSDTQYF | TGTGCCAGCAGCTTAGGATTAGGGGGCTCAGATACGCAGTATTTT | TRBD1 | few | TRBJ2-3 | TRBV7-2
CASAPGANQPQHF | TGTGCTAGTGCGCCAGGGGCCAATCAGCCCCAGCATTTT | . | few | TRBJ1-5 | TRBV12-5
CASSLVSGSGELFF | TGTGCCAGCAGCCTCGTTAGCGGGAGCGGGGAGCTGTTTTTT | TRBD2 | . | TRBJ2-2 | TRBV5-6
CASSHRRGVTDTQYF | TGTGCCAGCAGCCACAGGCGGGGGGTCACAGATACGCAGTATTTT | TRBD2 | . | TRBJ2-3 | TRBV7-2
CASTQTGEAQYF | TGTGCCAGCACCCAGACAGGGGAGGCCCAGTACTTC | TRBD1 | . | TRBJ2-5 | TRBV2
CSVRDGGQPQHF | TGCAGCGTTAGGGACGGGGGGCAGCCCCAGCATTTT | . | . | TRBJ1-5 | TRBV29-1
CASSEGEPPYGYTF | TGTGCCAGCAGTGAGGGAGAGCCACCCTATGGCTACACCTTC | . | few | TRBJ1-2 | TRBV6-1
CASSQGPVNEKLFF | TGCGCCAGCAGCCAAGGGCCAGTCAATGAAAAACTGTTTTTT | . | . | TRBJ1-4 | TRBV4-1
CASSYSAGYNQPQHF | TGTGCCAGCAGTTACTCCGCGGGGTACAATCAGCCCCAGCATTTT | . | medium-sized | TRBJ1-5 | TRBV6-5
CASSLAGQFTGYTF | TGTGCCAGCAGCTTAGCGGGACAGTTTACCGGCTACACCTTC | TRBD1 | . | TRBJ1-2 | TRBV7-3
CASRRLRGPEFF | TGTGCCAGCAGGCGGCTAAGGGGCCCGGAGTTCTTC | . | many | TRBJ2-1 | TRBV6-1